The 16 T cell receptor beta chains below were found in one sample sequenced in a study of blood T cell repertoires in COVID-19. Sequencing used immunoSEQ multiplex PCR; TCRdb keeps in-frame clones, though not all of them. The sample records some 150,000 clones, roughly 82% being singletons. Material: peripheral blood. These receptors originate from a woman in her forties or fifties in a cohort sampled during active or convalescent COVID-19.

The chain uses TRBV6-5 and TRBJ1-2, with a weak D call TRBD1 (5 bases). Trimming removed 6 bases from V and 7 bases from J, with 12 bases in between. CDR3 length: 12 residues. Looked up from germline, CDR1 is MNHEY and CDR2 is SVGAGI. In nucleotides, the CDR3 is TGTGCCAGCAGGCAGGGTGCCGGTGGCTACACCTTC. Protein sequence: CASRQGAGGYTF.

The V gene is TRBV15, the J gene TRBJ2-1; TRBD1 matches 10 bases. This CDR3 region has 16 residues. Germline CDR1 and CDR2: LNHNV and YYDKDF (reference sequence). J gave up 10 bases and V 0 bases, and 9 bases lay outside the gene matches. The CDR3 is CATSRETGTGAPEQFF. The CDR3 DNA sequence: TGTGCCACCAGCAGAGAAACCGGGACAGGGGCTCCGGAGCAGTTCTTC.

This clone was observed a single time. The V call is TRBV19, the J call TRBJ1-1; D is unresolved. The germline gives CDR1 LNHDA, CDR2 SQIVND (reference sequence). The V end lost 2 bases, the J end lost 4 bases, and 14 bases lay between the germline ends. The CDR3 loop spans 15 amino acids. The CDR3 spells CASSIFAGGSTEAFF. DNA for the CDR3: TGTGCCAGTAGTATATTCGCAGGCGGGAGCACTGAAGCTTTCTTT.

The rearrangement joins TRBV19 to TRBJ1-5; TRBD1 matches at 8 bases. Germline V gives CDR1 LNHDA, CDR2 SQIVND (reference sequence). This CDR3 region has 20 residues. V was pared by 3 bases and J by 0 bases, with 16 bases of the junction left unmatched. The CDR3 is CASSMGTGWVGGNSNQPQHF. In nucleotides, the CDR3 is TGTGCCAGTAGTATGGGGACAGGATGGGTAGGTGGTAATAGCAATCAGCCCCAGCATTTT.

This clone was seen only once. This chain joins TRBV30 and TRBJ2-2; D is unclear. V was trimmed by 4 bases and J by 3 bases, leaving 12 bases between them. Germline lookup yields CDR1 GTSNPN and CDR2 SVGIG (reference sequence). The CDR3 loop spans 14 amino acids. The CDR3 DNA sequence: TGTGCCTGGAATTCAGACTTACACACCGGGGAGCTGTTTTTT. As protein: CAWNSDLHTGELFF.

This clone has a single count. The chain recombines TRBV6-1 with TRBJ1-2, with D perhaps TRBD1 (6 bases). Trimming shortened V by 2 bases and J by 4 bases, and 29 bases separated the two germline ends. CDR1 MNHNS and CDR2 SASEGT come from the germline V gene. The CDR3 is 20 residues long. CDR3 protein: CASSEISGGARKPSSYGYTF. Here the CDR3 DNA reads TGTGCCAGCAGTGAAATATCTGGGGGGGCGCGAAAACCCAGCTCCTATGGCTACACCTTC.

The chain couples TRBV6-5 to TRBJ1-2; D might be TRBD1 (5 bases). CDR1 and CDR2 (germline): MNHEY, SVGAGI. The CDR3 extends over 12 amino acids. The ends were cut back, 5 bases at V and 5 bases at J, with 9 bases in the middle. In DNA form, the CDR3 reads TGTGCCAGCAGTCCGCAGGGTTATGGCTACACCTTC. It codes for CASSPQGYGYTF.

V is TRBV4-2 and J is TRBJ2-5; 8 bases agree with TRBD2. The CDR3 consists of 16 residues. Germline CDR1 LGHNA, CDR2 YNFKEQ. V was pared by 1 base and J by 5 bases, with 9 bases of the junction left unmatched. The CDR3 is CASSQASGGPMETQYF. CDR3 in DNA: TGTGCCAGCAGCCAAGCCTCGGGGGGGCCGATGGAGACCCAGTACTTC.

The chain couples TRBV4-3 to TRBJ2-3, with 12 bases identical to TRBD2. The V segment lost 3 bases and the J segment 0 bases; nucleotides outside the gene matches: 1. There are 16 residues in the CDR3. Germline V gene lookup returns CDR1 LGHNA and CDR2 YSLEER. CDR3 sequence reads: CASSHLAGGSTDTQYF. For the CDR3, the DNA is TGCGCCAGCAGCCACCTAGCGGGGGGGAGCACAGATACGCAGTATTTT.

The gene calls are TRBV19 and TRBJ1-2; D perhaps matches TRBD1 (6 bases). The V end was cut by 5 bases, the J end by 2 bases, with 18 bases between. The CDR3 spans 16 residues. Germline-derived CDR1 and CDR2 are LNHDA and SQIVND (reference sequence). The CDR3 nucleotides are TGTGCCAGTAGTCCGAACTCCGGGACAAGGAACTATGGCTACACCTTC. Encoded protein: CASSPNSGTRNYGYTF.

CDR3 coding DNA: TGTGCCAGTAGTTTCACGGGACAGGGAGATGAAAAACTGTTTTTT. Translation gives CASSFTGQGDEKLFF. The rearrangement uses TRBV19 and TRBJ1-4; 9 bases are shared with TRBD1. The germline V gene encodes CDR1 LNHDA and CDR2 SQIVND (reference sequence). This CDR3 contains 15 residues. V lost 5 bases to trimming and J lost 6 bases; unmatched junction nucleotides: 7.

This chain joins TRBV10-3 and TRBJ2-7, with 11 bases identical to TRBD2. With 4 bases clipped from V and 2 bases from J, the junction kept 7 bases outside the gene matches. The CDR3 is 16 residues long. CDR1 and CDR2 from the germline V gene are ENHRY and SYGVKD. The CDR3 region has the DNA TGTGCCATCAGTGGCTCCTTAGCGGGGGGGCCCTACGAGCAGTACTTC. It translates to CAISGSLAGGPYEQYF.

V and J are TRBV28 and TRBJ1-3, with a tentative D call TRBD1 (6 bases). The length of the CDR3 is 15 residues. Trimming shortened V by 5 bases and J by 2 bases, and 13 bases separated the two germline ends. Germline CDR1 reads MDHEN; CDR2 reads SYDVKM. CDR3: CASSRGQLAGNTIYF. CDR3 nucleotide sequence: TGTGCCAGCAGTCGTGGACAGCTCGCTGGAAACACCATATATTTT.

This chain links TRBV5-1 with TRBJ2-5; 7 bases line up with TRBD1. The CDR3 sequence is 14 residues long. CDR1 is SGHRS, CDR2 YFSETQ, per germline. J gave up 2 bases and V 4 bases, and 5 bases lay outside the gene matches. CDR3 coding DNA: TGCGCCAGCAGCCGGGTGGGACAGCAAGAGACCCAGTACTTC. Translated, it gives CASSRVGQQETQYF.

The chain links TRBV5-4 to TRBJ2-1; 8 nucleotides match TRBD1. CDR1 SGHNT and CDR2 YYREEE come from the germline V gene (reference sequence). The CDR3 is 15 amino acids. The ends lost 5 bases at V and 4 bases at J; junction bases unmatched: 8. The DNA for the CDR3 is TGTGCCAGCAGACCTCCGGGACAGGATTACAATGAGCAGTTCTTC. Amino acid sequence: CASRPPGQDYNEQFF.

This clone was counted only a few times. The V and J genes are TRBV2 and TRBJ1-5; D remains ambiguous. Trimming took 6 bases from V and 1 from J, leaving 4 bases between them. Germline CDR1 and CDR2: SNHLY and FYNNEI. The CDR3 sequence is 12 residues long. The CDR3 bases are TGTGCCAGCAGACAGAGCAATCAGCCCCAGCATTTT. It codes for CASRQSNQPQHF.